The rows below give T cell receptor beta chains drawn from one sample of a study of shared clonotypes between healthy human individuals. Generated by immunoSEQ multiplex PCR, the TCRdb table keeps only in-frame clones and is missing some. The table records 2 million or so clones, 90% to 95% of them present only once. The specimen was naive CD4+ T cells sorted from blood. Receptor source: a young man in good health. CDR3s leave out the opening cysteine and the closing phenylalanine or tryptophan.

j_call v_call cdr3_aa
TRBJ2-2 TRBV6-6 ASSYGGSTGELF
TRBJ1-2 TRBV19 ASTRRDRDNGYT
TRBJ2-5 TRBV19 ASSREAGGSAETQY
TRBJ1-1 TRBV27 ASSLLVTTEAF
TRBJ2-7 TRBV18 ASSPGGRHPNEQY
TRBJ2-3 TRBV6-4 ASPLASAGADTQY
TRBJ2-5 TRBV6-1 ASTPNTVQETQY
TRBJ2-2 TRBV2 ASSEQGLSTGELF
TRBJ2-7 TRBV30 AWQRRGTYEQY
TRBJ1-2 TRBV27 ASSLSASYGYT
TRBJ1-2 TRBV5-1 ASSLGHLGAEGYT
TRBJ1-3 TRBV15 ATSRAGTPSSGNTIY
TRBJ1-3 TRBV11-2 ASSLGDSFSGNTIY
TRBJ2-7 TRBV4-3 ASSQGRTGYYEQY
TRBJ1-6 TRBV19 ASSLTGTLLNSPLH
TRBJ2-1 TRBV4-1 ASTGERGGSEQF
TRBJ1-6 TRBV5-6 ASSSGGLRRDSPLH
TRBJ1-5 TRBV30 AWSRAYSNQPQH
TRBJ1-4 TRBV6-6 ASSRAMGGEKLF
TRBJ1-6 TRBV9 ASSVGTGTNSPLH
TRBJ2-5 TRBV9 ASSLSQGADGETQY
TRBJ2-1 TRBV10-1 ASSESLGNFYNEQF
TRBJ1-1 TRBV10-3 AISESTGRAEAF
TRBJ2-2 TRBV10-3 ATLSGINTGELF
TRBJ2-4 TRBV28 ARSLRPRGTEVAKNIQY
TRBJ1-1 TRBV5-1 ASSPASNTEAF
TRBJ1-6 TRBV25-1 ASSEVYNSPLH
TRBJ1-1 TRBV14 ASSAQGGSGTEAF
TRBJ1-2 TRBV28 ASSFLNYGYT
TRBJ2-7 TRBV5-1 ASSLMDYLYEQY
TRBJ2-7 TRBV18 ASSPTGTGAYEQY
TRBJ1-3 TRBV6-5 ASHSPGGNTIY
TRBJ2-2 TRBV27 ASSSRTSGELF
TRBJ2-5 TRBV18 ASSRAQEETQY
TRBJ1-4 TRBV5-1 ASSWRQRTTNEKLF
TRBJ1-5 TRBV30 AWSSPGSLNQPQH
TRBJ2-5 TRBV7-9 ASSLEGTAQY
TRBJ2-6 TRBV4-1 ASSQDTSFSFLAANVLT
TRBJ1-6 TRBV11-3 ASSPVGAKNSPLH
TRBJ2-1 TRBV9 ASSVGPSSYNEQF
TRBJ1-6 TRBV6-6 ASSLTGQNSPLH
TRBJ2-2 TRBV10-3 AIAPVTGELF
TRBJ2-7 TRBV6-4 ASSDSGGSSYEQY
TRBJ2-2 TRBV27 ASSLNGRRHGELF
TRBJ2-7 TRBV28 ASRDYEQY
TRBJ1-4 TRBV4-1 ASSQKQGGSEKLF
TRBJ2-7 TRBV7-2 ASGPSSYEQY
TRBJ2-3 TRBV18 ASSEVAKDTQY
TRBJ1-6 TRBV30 AWSGQLHNSPLH
TRBJ2-5 TRBV25-1 ASSRGETQY
TRBJ2-5 TRBV5-1 ASSRTTGRETQY
TRBJ1-2 TRBV2 ASSENLLTSYGYT
TRBJ1-5 TRBV30 AWSSSPGQPQH
TRBJ2-7 TRBV19 ASSMRQGVGYEQY
TRBJ1-4 TRBV5-1 ASRRSESEKLF